Shown below are 13 T cell receptor beta chains from a single sample sequenced in a study of T cells in Graves' hyperthyroidism and ophthalmopathy. The investigators amplified TCR beta CDR3 regions from RNA transcripts. With the HTBI primer set, the TCR CDR3 went through a first round of RT-PCR. TCRdb used MiXCR to reprocess the multiplex PCR reads, holding one entry per CDR3 protein. The data contain under 400,000 distinct CDR3 sequences, 21% of them singletons. The material sequenced was blood. The receptors here all came from a woman in her forties or fifties with Graves' hyperthyroidism.

This clonotype was seen repeatedly, ten times or more. DNA for the CDR3: TGTGCCAGCTCACCTCCCAGCGGGTCCCGGAACGAGCAGTACTTC. Translated, it gives CASSPPSGSRNEQYF. V gene TRBV18 combines with J gene TRBJ2-7, with a tentative D call TRBD2 (6 bases). The CDR3 runs 15 residues. Germline V gives CDR1 KGHSH, CDR2 LQKENI. The germline V and J ends were trimmed by 3 bases and 5 bases, with 17 bases remaining between them.

This sequence joins TRBV7-2 and TRBJ1-1, with D hard to call. Per the germline V gene, CDR1 is SGHTA and CDR2 is FQGNSA. This CDR3 comprises 14 residues. Trimming cost V 1 base and J 0 bases, with 6 bases left between them. The CDR3 DNA follows: TGTGCCAGCAGCTTAGTAGCCCTGAACACTGAAGCTTTCTTT. Its protein product is CASSLVALNTEAFF.

The chain combines TRBV13 with TRBJ2-6, with D tentatively TRBD2 (6 bases). Per germline, CDR1 PRHDT and CDR2 FYEKMQ (reference sequence). The CDR3 length is 15 residues. Trimming cost V 3 bases and J 4 bases, with 10 bases left between them. Here the CDR3 reads CASSFGGLGANVLTF. The CDR3 nucleotides are TGTGCCAGCAGCTTTGGGGGGTTGGGGGCCAACGTCCTGACTTTC.

Only a few counts were recorded for this clonotype. V gene TRBV9 combines with J gene TRBJ2-3; D may be TRBD2 (6 bases). Trimming stripped 5 bases from V and 1 base from J, with 8 bases between. The CDR3 has 13 amino acids. Germline loops: CDR1 SGDLS, CDR2 YYNGEE. CDR3 coding DNA: TGTGCCAGCAGGCCTAGCGGCACAGATACGCAGTATTTT. This codes for CASRPSGTDTQYF. The entire variable domain, with the rest obtained from reference TRBV9 and TRBJ2-3, is as follows: DSGVTQTPKHLITATGQRVTLRCSPRSGDLSVYWYQQSLDQGLQFLIQYYNGEERAKGNILERFSAQQFPDLHSELNLSSLELGDSALYFCASRPSGTDTQYFGPGTRLTVL.

CDR3 coding DNA: TGCGCCAGCAGCTTCTGGGACCCGAACACCGGGGAGCTGTTTTTT. Amino acid sequence: CASSFWDPNTGELFF. The genes are TRBV5-1 and TRBJ2-2, with D possibly being TRBD1 or TRBD2 (5 bases each). V was pared by 2 bases and J by 0 bases, with 8 bases between. Germline assignment: CDR1 SGHRS and CDR2 YFSETQ. The CDR3 consists of 15 residues.

The J gene is TRBJ2-3, the V gene TRBV20-1; D might be TRBD2 (6 bases). In germline, CDR1 is DFQATT, CDR2 SNEGSKA (reference sequence). Trimming left V 5 bases short and J 0 bases short, with 15 bases between. The CDR3 consists of 15 residues. CDR3: CSAESPGTSTDTQYF. CDR3 nucleotide sequence: TGCAGTGCTGAAAGCCCCGGGACTAGCACAGATACGCAGTATTTT.

There are many counts of this clonotype. The CDR3 bases are TGCAGTGCCCCCGCACAGGACCAATTCACAGATACGCAGTATTTT. Its protein is CSAPAQDQFTDTQYF. The chain joins TRBV20-1 to TRBJ2-3, with D tentatively TRBD1 (5 bases). V was pared by 6 bases and J by 2 bases, with 18 bases between. CDR3 length: 15 amino acids. The germline CDR1 and CDR2 sequences are DFQATT and SNEGSKA (reference sequence).

This clonotype occurred many times. The gene calls are TRBV5-1 and TRBJ2-2; 10 bases align to TRBD2. There are 16 residues in the CDR3. Unmatched junction bases numbered 3, after V lost 4 bases and J lost 0 bases. The germline V gene has CDR1 SGHRS and CDR2 YFSETQ. The CDR3 here is CASSGTSVANTGELFF. The CDR3 DNA follows: TGCGCCAGCAGCGGGACTAGCGTCGCGAACACCGGGGAGCTGTTTTTT.

The V gene is TRBV6-1, the J gene TRBJ1-5; 9 bases match TRBD1. Germline-derived CDR1 and CDR2 are MNHNS and SASEGT. This CDR3 is built from 14 residues. With 5 bases clipped from V and 6 bases from J, the junction kept 5 bases outside the gene matches. CDR3 DNA: TGTGCCAGCAGTACACAGGGGGCTGGTCAGCCCCAGCATTTT. The encoded protein is CASSTQGAGQPQHF.

V and J are TRBV5-1 and TRBJ1-3; 9 bases are a match to TRBD1. Per germline, CDR1 SGHRS and CDR2 YFSETQ. The CDR3 runs 14 residues. V was clipped by 7 bases and J by 1 base; unmatched bases: 3. The CDR3 reads CASRDRGSGNTIYF. CDR3 coding DNA: TGCGCCAGCCGCGACAGGGGGTCTGGAAACACCATATATTTT. The complete variable domain, with remaining parts taken from reference TRBV5-1 and TRBJ1-3, reads KAGVTQTPRYLIKTRGQQVTLSCSPISGHRSVSWYQQTPGQGLQFLFEYFSETQRNKGNFPGRFSGRQFSNSRSEMNVSTLELGDSALYLCASRDRGSGNTIYFGEGSWLTVV.

In this sample, this clonotype turned up once. This chain uses TRBV11-2 with TRBJ2-3, with 9 bases fitting TRBD1. The CDR3 has 18 amino acids. V shed 0 bases and J 0 bases; nucleotides not matched to a gene: 7. Looked up from germline, CDR1 is SGHAT and CDR2 is FQNNGV. CDR3 in amino acids: CASSLEISGTGSTDTQYF. Written as DNA, the CDR3 is TGTGCCAGCAGCTTAGAAATTAGTGGGACAGGGAGCACAGATACGCAGTATTTT.

The rearrangement uses TRBV11-2 and TRBJ2-7; 12 bases are shared with TRBD2. The V gene end was trimmed by 3 bases and the J gene end by 4 bases; junction bases not matched to a gene: 4. Per the germline V gene, CDR1 is SGHAT and CDR2 is FQNNGV. This CDR3 contains 15 residues. The CDR3 DNA is TGTGCCAGCAGCTTGAGAGGACTAGCGGGGTACGAGCAGTACTTC. Translation: CASSLRGLAGYEQYF.

This clonotype came up many times. V usage is TRBV28 and J usage is TRBJ2-7; 7 bases align to TRBD2. The CDR3 extends over 14 amino acids. Germline CDR1 is MDHEN and CDR2 is SYDVKM. Germline trimming cut 3 bases from V and 9 bases from J; bases unmatched to any gene: 11. This chain's CDR3 is CASSLGLAVVVQYF. The CDR3 DNA sequence: TGTGCCAGCAGTTTGGGGCTAGCGGTAGTGGTGCAGTACTTC.